Listed below are T cell receptor beta chains from one sample, sequenced in a study of CD8 T cells in Susac syndrome. TCRdb fed the immunoSEQ multiplex PCR reads into MiXCR, producing one record per CDR3 protein. The table includes about 110,000 distinct CDR3 sequences, less than 97% detected once. The sequenced sample consisted of CD4+ T cells from PBMCs. The origin of the receptors is a human donor in good health. Each CDR3 is given with its conserved first and last residue. Each record gives: J gene, D gene, V gene, clone size, CDR3 DNA, CDR3 protein. A D gene is named only where the DNA matches it firmly. Size is stated for part of the rows, as once, few or many counts, or as a class when the clone is expanded.

j_call: TRBJ1-2; d_call: TRBD1; v_call: TRBV27; clone_size: NA; cdr3_nt: TGTGCCAGCAGTTCTTCCCGACAGGGAGCTGGCTACACCTTC; cdr3_aa: CASSSSRQGAGYTF
j_call: TRBJ2-5; d_call: TRBD2; v_call: TRBV6-2/TRBV6-3; clone_size: NA; cdr3_nt: TGTGCCAGCAGTCGGGGCTTAACTAGCGGTCAAGAGACCCAGTACTTC; cdr3_aa: CASSRGLTSGQETQYF
j_call: TRBJ1-4; d_call: NA; v_call: TRBV19; clone_size: NA; cdr3_nt: TGTGCCAGTATCCCCCCGGGACAAGAGGAGGAAAAACTGTTTTTT; cdr3_aa: CASIPPGQEEEKLFF
j_call: TRBJ2-7; d_call: TRBD1; v_call: TRBV20-1; clone_size: NA; cdr3_nt: TGCAGTGCTAGAGTACGTCGGGACAGGGGCTACGAGCAGTACTTC; cdr3_aa: CSARVRRDRGYEQYF
j_call: TRBJ1-3; d_call: TRBD1; v_call: TRBV10-3; clone_size: NA; cdr3_nt: TGTGCCATCAGCTCCACAGGGGCTAGTAGAAACACCATATATTTT; cdr3_aa: CAISSTGASRNTIYF
j_call: TRBJ2-6; d_call: NA; v_call: TRBV7-2; clone_size: NA; cdr3_nt: TGTGCCAGCAGCTTACGAGAAGCTGGGGCCAACGTCCTGACTTTC; cdr3_aa: CASSLREAGANVLTF
j_call: TRBJ2-5; d_call: TRBD1; v_call: TRBV7-2; clone_size: NA; cdr3_nt: TGTGCCAGCAGCTCTCTACGGGACAGGGGAAGGGAGACCCAGTACTTC; cdr3_aa: CASSSLRDRGRETQYF
j_call: TRBJ2-1; d_call: NA; v_call: TRBV29-1; clone_size: once; cdr3_nt: TGCACCACCGGGGGTTTGAATGAGCAGTTCTTC; cdr3_aa: CTTGGLNEQFF
j_call: TRBJ2-1; d_call: NA; v_call: TRBV15; clone_size: NA; cdr3_nt: TGTGCCACCAGAGAGAGGGGGGCTGGTAAGAATGAGCAGTTCTTC; cdr3_aa: CATRERGAGKNEQFF
j_call: TRBJ1-3; d_call: NA; v_call: TRBV5-4; clone_size: NA; cdr3_nt: TGTGCCAGCAGCACCGGGACGTTGTCCTCTGGAAACACCATATATTTT; cdr3_aa: CASSTGTLSSGNTIYF
j_call: TRBJ2-7; d_call: TRBD1; v_call: TRBV29-1; clone_size: NA; cdr3_nt: TGCAGCGGGGGGGACAGGGGCTACGAGCAGTACTTC; cdr3_aa: CSGGDRGYEQYF
j_call: TRBJ2-7; d_call: NA; v_call: TRBV29-1; clone_size: once; cdr3_nt: TGCAGCGTTGGGAGTTACGAGCAGTACTTC; cdr3_aa: CSVGSYEQYF
j_call: TRBJ2-1; d_call: NA; v_call: TRBV19; clone_size: NA; cdr3_nt: TGTGCCAGTAGTGCCCGACTAGTCCGCAATGAGCAGTTCTTC; cdr3_aa: CASSARLVRNEQFF
j_call: TRBJ2-3; d_call: TRBD2; v_call: TRBV6-2/TRBV6-3; clone_size: NA; cdr3_nt: TGTGCCAGCAGTCGACTGGCTAGCGGGAGTCCGGATACGCAGTATTTT; cdr3_aa: CASSRLASGSPDTQYF
j_call: TRBJ2-5; d_call: NA; v_call: TRBV12-3/TRBV12-4; clone_size: NA; cdr3_nt: TGTGCCAGCAACCTAGGAGAGACCCAGTACTTC; cdr3_aa: CASNLGETQYF
j_call: TRBJ2-5; d_call: TRBD1; v_call: TRBV29-1; clone_size: NA; cdr3_nt: TGCAGCGTTAGGACAGGGGCGCAGGAGACCCAGTACTTC; cdr3_aa: CSVRTGAQETQYF
j_call: TRBJ1-1; d_call: NA; v_call: TRBV28; clone_size: NA; cdr3_nt: TGTGCCAGCAGTCCCAAAATCACAAGGAGGGTGAACACTGAAGCTTTCTTT; cdr3_aa: CASSPKITRRVNTEAFF
j_call: TRBJ2-5; d_call: TRBD2; v_call: TRBV20-1; clone_size: NA; cdr3_nt: TGCAGTGCTAGCGCCCCCGGGACTAGGAATGCAGAGACCCAGTACTTC; cdr3_aa: CSASAPGTRNAETQYF
j_call: TRBJ1-2; d_call: NA; v_call: TRBV12-3/TRBV12-4; clone_size: NA; cdr3_nt: TGTGCCACCTTAGCGGACAAGGATGGCTACACCTTC; cdr3_aa: CATLADKDGYTF
j_call: TRBJ2-1; d_call: NA; v_call: TRBV11-2; clone_size: NA; cdr3_nt: TGTGCCAGCAGCCGTCGGGGTGGTGAGCAGTTCTTC; cdr3_aa: CASSRRGGEQFF
j_call: TRBJ1-2; d_call: NA; v_call: TRBV5-1; clone_size: NA; cdr3_nt: TGCGCCAGCAGCCGGGGCACGGAGGAAGATGGCTACACCTTC; cdr3_aa: CASSRGTEEDGYTF
j_call: TRBJ2-7; d_call: NA; v_call: TRBV3-1; clone_size: NA; cdr3_nt: TGTGCCAGCAGCCAAGGGAGGACCGCCTCCGAGCAGTACTTC; cdr3_aa: CASSQGRTASEQYF
j_call: TRBJ2-7; d_call: NA; v_call: TRBV20-1; clone_size: once; cdr3_nt: TGCAGTGCTAGAGAGGCCTCGTTTCCCTACGAGCAGTACTTC; cdr3_aa: CSAREASFPYEQYF
j_call: TRBJ2-5; d_call: TRBD2; v_call: TRBV3-1; clone_size: NA; cdr3_nt: TGTGCCAGCAGCCAAGACATAGCGGGAAACCAAGAGACCCAGTACTTC; cdr3_aa: CASSQDIAGNQETQYF
j_call: TRBJ1-1; d_call: NA; v_call: TRBV5-1; clone_size: NA; cdr3_nt: TGCGCCAGCAGCTTGGGCCAGGGGCCCACTGAAGCTTTCTTT; cdr3_aa: CASSLGQGPTEAFF
j_call: TRBJ2-1; d_call: NA; v_call: TRBV7-8; clone_size: NA; cdr3_nt: TGTGCCAGCAGCTTAGGCCAGAGACTAGTCCAACACAATGAGCAGTTCTTC; cdr3_aa: CASSLGQRLVQHNEQFF
j_call: TRBJ2-7; d_call: NA; v_call: TRBV5-1; clone_size: NA; cdr3_nt: TGCGCCAGCAGCTCGAGCGGACAGAGGATGAACGAGCAGTACTTC; cdr3_aa: CASSSSGQRMNEQYF
j_call: TRBJ2-7; d_call: NA; v_call: TRBV3-1; clone_size: NA; cdr3_nt: TGTGCCAGCAGCCAAGGTCCCGGCAGCTCCTACGAGCAGTACTTC; cdr3_aa: CASSQGPGSSYEQYF
j_call: TRBJ2-5; d_call: NA; v_call: TRBV6-6; clone_size: NA; cdr3_nt: TGTGCCAGCACCTGGGGCGGGACTGAAGAGACCCAGTACTTC; cdr3_aa: CASTWGGTEETQYF
j_call: TRBJ2-2; d_call: TRBD1; v_call: TRBV30; clone_size: NA; cdr3_nt: TGTGCCTGGAGTCCAGGGGGCTACACCGGGGAGCTGTTTTTT; cdr3_aa: CAWSPGGYTGELFF
j_call: TRBJ1-4; d_call: NA; v_call: TRBV27; clone_size: NA; cdr3_nt: TGTGCCAGCAGTGGGACACTACGGGGGAATGAAAAACTGTTTTTT; cdr3_aa: CASSGTLRGNEKLFF
j_call: TRBJ2-4; d_call: NA; v_call: TRBV3-1; clone_size: NA; cdr3_nt: TGTGCCAGCAGCCAGCGGGGTCGGGGTGACATTCAGTACTTC; cdr3_aa: CASSQRGRGDIQYF
j_call: TRBJ2-1; d_call: TRBD2; v_call: TRBV12-3/TRBV12-4; clone_size: NA; cdr3_nt: TGTGCCAGCAGTAGGGGACTAGAGAGCAATGAGCAGTTCTTC; cdr3_aa: CASSRGLESNEQFF
j_call: TRBJ2-1; d_call: NA; v_call: TRBV3-1; clone_size: NA; cdr3_nt: TGTGCCAGCAGCCAATCCCTCTACAATGAGCAGTTCTTC; cdr3_aa: CASSQSLYNEQFF